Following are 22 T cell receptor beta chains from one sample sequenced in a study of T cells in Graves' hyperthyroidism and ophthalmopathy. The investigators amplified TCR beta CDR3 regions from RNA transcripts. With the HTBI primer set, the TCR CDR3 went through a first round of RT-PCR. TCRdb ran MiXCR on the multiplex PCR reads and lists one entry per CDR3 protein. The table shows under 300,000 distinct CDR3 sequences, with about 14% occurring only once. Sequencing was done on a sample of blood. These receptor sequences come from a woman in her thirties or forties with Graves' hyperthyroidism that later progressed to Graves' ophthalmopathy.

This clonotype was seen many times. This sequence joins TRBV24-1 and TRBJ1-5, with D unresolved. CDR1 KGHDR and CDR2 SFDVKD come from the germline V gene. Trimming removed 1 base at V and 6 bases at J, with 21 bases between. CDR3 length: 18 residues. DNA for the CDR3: TGTGCCACCAGTGATTTCAACTCCCGGGCTCAAAAACGTCAGCCCCAGCATTTT. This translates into CATSDFNSRAQKRQPQHF.

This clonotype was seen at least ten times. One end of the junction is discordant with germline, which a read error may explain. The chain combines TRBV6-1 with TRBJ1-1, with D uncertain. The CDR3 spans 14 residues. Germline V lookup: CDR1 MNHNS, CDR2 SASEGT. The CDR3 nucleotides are TGTGCCAGCAGTTCCCGGACGGGGAACGCTGAAGCTTTCTTT. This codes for CASSSRTGNAEAFF.

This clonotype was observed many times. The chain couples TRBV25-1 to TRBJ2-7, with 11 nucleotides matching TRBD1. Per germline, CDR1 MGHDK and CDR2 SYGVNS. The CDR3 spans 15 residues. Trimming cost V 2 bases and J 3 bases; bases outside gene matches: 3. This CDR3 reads CASSEGGTGGYEQYF. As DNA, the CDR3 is TGTGCCAGCAGTGAAGGCGGGACAGGGGGCTACGAGCAGTACTTC.

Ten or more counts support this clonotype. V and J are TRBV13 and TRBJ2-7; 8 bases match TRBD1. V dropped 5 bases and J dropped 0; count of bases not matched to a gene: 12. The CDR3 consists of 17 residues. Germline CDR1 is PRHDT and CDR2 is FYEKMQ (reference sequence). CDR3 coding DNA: TGTGCCAGCAGCCCATCATCGGGACAGGTTAGCTCCTACGAGCAGTACTTC. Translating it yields CASSPSSGQVSSYEQYF.

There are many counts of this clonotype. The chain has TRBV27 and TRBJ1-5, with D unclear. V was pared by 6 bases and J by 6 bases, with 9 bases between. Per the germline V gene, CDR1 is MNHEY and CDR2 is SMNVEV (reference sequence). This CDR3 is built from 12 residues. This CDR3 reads CASRSYGQPQHF. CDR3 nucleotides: TGTGCCAGCAGAAGCTACGGTCAGCCCCAGCATTTT.

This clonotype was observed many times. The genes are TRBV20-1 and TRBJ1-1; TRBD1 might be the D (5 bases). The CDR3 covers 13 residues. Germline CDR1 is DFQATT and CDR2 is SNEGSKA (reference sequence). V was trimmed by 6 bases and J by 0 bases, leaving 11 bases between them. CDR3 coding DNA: TGCAGTGCCCGAGACAGAGTGAACACTGAAGCTTTCTTT. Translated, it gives CSARDRVNTEAFF.

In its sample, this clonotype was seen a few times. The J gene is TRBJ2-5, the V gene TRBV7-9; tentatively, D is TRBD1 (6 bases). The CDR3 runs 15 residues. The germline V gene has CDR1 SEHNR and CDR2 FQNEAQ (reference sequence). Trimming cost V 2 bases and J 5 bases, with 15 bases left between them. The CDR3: CASSLIVGARETQYF. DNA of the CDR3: TGTGCCAGCAGCTTAATCGTGGGGGCACGGGAGACCCAGTACTTC.

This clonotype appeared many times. The CDR3, as DNA: TGTGCCAGCAGGCCGGGACAAGGCGGCTACACCTTC. It encodes CASRPGQGGYTF. V gene TRBV12-3 or TRBV12-4 combines with J gene TRBJ1-2; maybe TRBD1 (6 bases). The CDR3 has 12 residues. Trimming removed 6 bases at V and 8 bases at J, with 13 bases between.

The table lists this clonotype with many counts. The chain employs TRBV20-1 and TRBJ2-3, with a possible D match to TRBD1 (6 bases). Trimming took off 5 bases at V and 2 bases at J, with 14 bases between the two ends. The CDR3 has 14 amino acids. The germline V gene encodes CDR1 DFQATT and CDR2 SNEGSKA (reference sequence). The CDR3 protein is CSAPPGQHTDTQYF. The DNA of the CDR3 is TGCAGTGCTCCGCCTGGACAGCACACAGATACGCAGTATTTT.

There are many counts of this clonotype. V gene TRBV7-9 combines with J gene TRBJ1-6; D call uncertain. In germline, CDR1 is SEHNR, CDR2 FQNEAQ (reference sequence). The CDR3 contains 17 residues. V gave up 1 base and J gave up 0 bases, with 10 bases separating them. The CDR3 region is CASSLGVGSSYNSPLHF. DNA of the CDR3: TGTGCCAGCAGCTTAGGGGTTGGGAGCTCCTATAATTCACCCCTCCACTTT.

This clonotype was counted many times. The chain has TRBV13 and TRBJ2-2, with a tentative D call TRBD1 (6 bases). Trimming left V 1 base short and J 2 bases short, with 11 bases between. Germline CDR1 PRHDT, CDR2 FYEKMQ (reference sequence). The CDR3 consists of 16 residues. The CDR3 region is CASSLEAGDNTGELFF. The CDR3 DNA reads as TGTGCCAGCAGCTTAGAGGCAGGGGATAACACCGGGGAGCTGTTTTTT.

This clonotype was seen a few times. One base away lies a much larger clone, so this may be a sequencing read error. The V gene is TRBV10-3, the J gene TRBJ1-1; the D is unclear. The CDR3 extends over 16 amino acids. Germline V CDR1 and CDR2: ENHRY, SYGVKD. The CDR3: CAISEGGKTTNAEAFF. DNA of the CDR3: TGTGCCATCAGTGAAGGTGGGAAGACGACGAACGCTGAAGCTTTCTTT.

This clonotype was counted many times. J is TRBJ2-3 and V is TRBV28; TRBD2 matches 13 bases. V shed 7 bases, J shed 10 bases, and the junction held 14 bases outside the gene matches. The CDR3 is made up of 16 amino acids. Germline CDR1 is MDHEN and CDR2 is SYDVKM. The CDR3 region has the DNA TGTGCCAGCACCACGCCGACTAGCGGGGGGACAAGGGCGCAGTATTTT. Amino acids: CASTTPTSGGTRAQYF.

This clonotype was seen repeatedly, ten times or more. CDR3 bases: TGTGCCAGCAGGGGACTAGCGGGAGTCTGGACCGGGGAGCTGTTTTTT. Translated, it gives CASRGLAGVWTGELFF. This chain links TRBV2 with TRBJ2-2; 14 bases line up with TRBD2. Trimming cost V 6 bases and J 5 bases; bases outside gene matches: 5. This CDR3 is 16 amino acids long. Germline lookup yields CDR1 SNHLY and CDR2 FYNNEI. The full variable domain, with the rest looked up from reference TRBV2 and TRBJ2-2, is EPEVTQTPSHQVTQMGQEVILRCVPISNHLYFYWYRQILGQKVEFLVSFYNNEISEKSEIFDDQFSVERPDGSNFTLKIRSTKLEDSAMYFCASRGLAGVWTGELFFGEGSRLTVL.

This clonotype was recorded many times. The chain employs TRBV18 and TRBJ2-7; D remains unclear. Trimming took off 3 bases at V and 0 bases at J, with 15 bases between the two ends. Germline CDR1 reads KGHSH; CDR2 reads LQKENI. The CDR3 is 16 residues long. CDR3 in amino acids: CASSPFQPDGSYEQYF. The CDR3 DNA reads TGTGCCAGCTCACCTTTTCAGCCGGACGGCTCCTACGAGCAGTACTTC.

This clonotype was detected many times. CDR3 sequence (DNA): TGCAGTGCAAAGAAACTAGCGGGAGTAAAAAATGAGCAGTTCTTC. Its protein is CSAKKLAGVKNEQFF. The chain recombines TRBV20-1 with TRBJ2-1; 11 nucleotides agree with TRBD2. The J segment lost 7 bases and the V segment lost 6 bases, leaving 11 bases of the junction unmatched. This CDR3 has 15 residues. From germline, CDR1 is DFQATT and CDR2 SNEGSKA (reference sequence).

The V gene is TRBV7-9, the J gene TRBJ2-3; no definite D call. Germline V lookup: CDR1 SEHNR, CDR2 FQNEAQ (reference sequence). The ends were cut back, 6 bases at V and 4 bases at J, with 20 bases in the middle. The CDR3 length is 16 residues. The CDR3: CASSFFYKELADTQYF. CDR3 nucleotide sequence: TGTGCCAGCAGTTTTTTCTACAAAGAATTGGCAGATACGCAGTATTTT.

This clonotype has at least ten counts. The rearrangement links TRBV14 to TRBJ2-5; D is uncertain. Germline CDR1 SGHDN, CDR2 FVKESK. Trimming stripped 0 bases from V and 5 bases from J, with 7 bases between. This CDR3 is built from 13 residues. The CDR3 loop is CASSQDGWETQYF. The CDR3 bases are TGTGCCAGCAGCCAAGACGGATGGGAGACCCAGTACTTC.

This CDR3 reads CASSQAGYNEQFF. Written as DNA, the CDR3 is TGTGCCAGTAGTCAGGCAGGTTACAATGAGCAGTTCTTC. The gene calls are TRBV19 and TRBJ2-1; D not certain. This CDR3 spans 13 amino acids. Trimming pared 5 bases from V and 4 bases from J, leaving 9 bases between. The V gene's germline CDR1 is LNHDA and CDR2 SQIVND (reference sequence).

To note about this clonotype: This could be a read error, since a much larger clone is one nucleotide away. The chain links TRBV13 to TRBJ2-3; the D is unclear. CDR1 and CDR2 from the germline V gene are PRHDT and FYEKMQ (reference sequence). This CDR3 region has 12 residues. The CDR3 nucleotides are TGTACCAGCAGCTCGACCCGAGAGTCGCAGTATTTT. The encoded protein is CTSSSTRESQYF.

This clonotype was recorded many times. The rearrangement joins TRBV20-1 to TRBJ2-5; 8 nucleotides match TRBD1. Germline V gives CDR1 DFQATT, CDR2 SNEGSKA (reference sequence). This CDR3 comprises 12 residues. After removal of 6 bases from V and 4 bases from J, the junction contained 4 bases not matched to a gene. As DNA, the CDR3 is TGCAGTGCAAGGACAGGGTTAGAGACCCAGTACTTC. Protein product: CSARTGLETQYF.

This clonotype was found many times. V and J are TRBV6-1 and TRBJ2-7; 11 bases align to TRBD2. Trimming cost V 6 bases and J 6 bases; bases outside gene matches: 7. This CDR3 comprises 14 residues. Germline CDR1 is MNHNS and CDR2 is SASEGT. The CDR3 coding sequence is TGTGCCAGCAGACCGACTAGCGGGAAAACCGAGCAGTACTTC. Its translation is CASRPTSGKTEQYF.